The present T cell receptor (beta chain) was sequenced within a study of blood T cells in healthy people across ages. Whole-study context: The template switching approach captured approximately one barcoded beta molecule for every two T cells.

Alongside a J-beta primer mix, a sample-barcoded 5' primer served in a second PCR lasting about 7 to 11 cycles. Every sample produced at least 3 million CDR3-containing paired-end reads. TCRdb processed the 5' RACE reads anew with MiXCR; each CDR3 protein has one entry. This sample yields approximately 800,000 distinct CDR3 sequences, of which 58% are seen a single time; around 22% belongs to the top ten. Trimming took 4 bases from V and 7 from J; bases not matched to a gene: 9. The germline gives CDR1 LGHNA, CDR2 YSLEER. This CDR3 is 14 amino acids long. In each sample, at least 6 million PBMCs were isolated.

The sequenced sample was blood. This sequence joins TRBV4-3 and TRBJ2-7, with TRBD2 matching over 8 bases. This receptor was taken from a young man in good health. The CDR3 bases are TGCGCCAGCAGCCCGAATGCGGGAGGAGGAGAGCAGTACTTC. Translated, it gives CASSPNAGGGEQYF.